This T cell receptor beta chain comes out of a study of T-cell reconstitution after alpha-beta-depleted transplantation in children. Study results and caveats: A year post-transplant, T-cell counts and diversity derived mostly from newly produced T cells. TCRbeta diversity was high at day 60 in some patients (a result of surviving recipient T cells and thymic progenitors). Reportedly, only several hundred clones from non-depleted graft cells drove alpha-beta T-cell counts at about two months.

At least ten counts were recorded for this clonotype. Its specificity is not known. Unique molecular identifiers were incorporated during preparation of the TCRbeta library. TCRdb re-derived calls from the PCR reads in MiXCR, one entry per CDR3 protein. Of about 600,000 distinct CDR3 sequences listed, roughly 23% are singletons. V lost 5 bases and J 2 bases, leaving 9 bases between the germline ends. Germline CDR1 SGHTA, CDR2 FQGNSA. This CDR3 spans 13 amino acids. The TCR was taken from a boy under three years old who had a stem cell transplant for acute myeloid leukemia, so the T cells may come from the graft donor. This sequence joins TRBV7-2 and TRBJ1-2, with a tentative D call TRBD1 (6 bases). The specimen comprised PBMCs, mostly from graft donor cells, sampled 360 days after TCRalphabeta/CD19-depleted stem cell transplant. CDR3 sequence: CASSRGQNYGYTF. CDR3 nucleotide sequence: TGTGCCAGCAGCCGAGGACAGAACTATGGCTACACCTTC.